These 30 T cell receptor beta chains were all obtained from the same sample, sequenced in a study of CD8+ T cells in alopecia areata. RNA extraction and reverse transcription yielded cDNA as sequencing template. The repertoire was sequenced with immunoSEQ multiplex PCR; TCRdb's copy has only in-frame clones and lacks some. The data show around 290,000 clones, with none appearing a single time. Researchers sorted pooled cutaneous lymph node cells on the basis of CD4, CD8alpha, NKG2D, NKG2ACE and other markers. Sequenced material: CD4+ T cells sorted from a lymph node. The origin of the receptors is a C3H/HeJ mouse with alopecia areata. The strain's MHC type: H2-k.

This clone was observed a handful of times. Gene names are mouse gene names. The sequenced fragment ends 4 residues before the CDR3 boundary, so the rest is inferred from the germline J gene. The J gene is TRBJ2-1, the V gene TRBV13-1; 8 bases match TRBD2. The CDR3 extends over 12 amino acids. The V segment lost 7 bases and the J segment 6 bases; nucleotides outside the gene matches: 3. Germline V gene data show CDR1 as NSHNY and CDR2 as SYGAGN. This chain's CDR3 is CASGGARAEQFF. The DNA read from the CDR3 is TGTGCCAGCGGGGGGGCTCGTGCT.

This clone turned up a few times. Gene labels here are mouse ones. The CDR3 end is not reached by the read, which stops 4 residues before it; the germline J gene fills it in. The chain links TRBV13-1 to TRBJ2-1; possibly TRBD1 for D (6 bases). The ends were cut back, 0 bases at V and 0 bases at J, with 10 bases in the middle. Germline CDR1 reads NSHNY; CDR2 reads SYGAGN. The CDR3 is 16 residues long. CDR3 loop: CASSDAWDNNYAEQFF. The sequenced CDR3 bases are TGTGCCAGCAGTGATGCATGGGACAATAACTATGCT.

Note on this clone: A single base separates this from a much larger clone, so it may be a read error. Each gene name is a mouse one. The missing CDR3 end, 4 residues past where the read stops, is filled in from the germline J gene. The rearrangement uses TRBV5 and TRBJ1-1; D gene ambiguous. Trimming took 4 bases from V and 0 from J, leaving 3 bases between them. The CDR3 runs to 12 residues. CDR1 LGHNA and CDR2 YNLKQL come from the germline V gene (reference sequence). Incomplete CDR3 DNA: TGTGCCAGCAGCCTAACAAACACA. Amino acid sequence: CASSLTNT. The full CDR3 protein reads CASSLTNTEVFF.

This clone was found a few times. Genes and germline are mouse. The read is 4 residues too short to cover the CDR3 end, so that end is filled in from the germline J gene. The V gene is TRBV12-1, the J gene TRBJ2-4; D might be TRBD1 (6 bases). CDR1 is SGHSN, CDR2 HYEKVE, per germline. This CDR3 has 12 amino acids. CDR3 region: CASSPRGNTLYF. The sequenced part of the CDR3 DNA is TGTGCCAGCTCTCCCAGGGGTAAC.

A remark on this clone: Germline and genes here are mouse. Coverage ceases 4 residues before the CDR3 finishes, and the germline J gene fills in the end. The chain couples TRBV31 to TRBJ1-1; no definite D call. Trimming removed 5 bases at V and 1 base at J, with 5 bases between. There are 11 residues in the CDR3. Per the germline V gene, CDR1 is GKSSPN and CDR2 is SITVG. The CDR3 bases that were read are TGTGCCTGGGCCAGAAACACA. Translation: CAWARNT. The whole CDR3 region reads CAWARNTEVFF.

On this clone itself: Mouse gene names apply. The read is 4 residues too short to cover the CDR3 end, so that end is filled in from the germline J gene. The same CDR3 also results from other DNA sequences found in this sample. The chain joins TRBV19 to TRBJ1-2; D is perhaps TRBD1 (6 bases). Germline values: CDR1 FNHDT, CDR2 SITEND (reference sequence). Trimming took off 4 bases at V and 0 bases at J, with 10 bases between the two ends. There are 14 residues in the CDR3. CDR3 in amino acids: CASSPGQSNSDYTF. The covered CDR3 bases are TGTGCCAGCAGTCCGGGACAATCAAACTCC.

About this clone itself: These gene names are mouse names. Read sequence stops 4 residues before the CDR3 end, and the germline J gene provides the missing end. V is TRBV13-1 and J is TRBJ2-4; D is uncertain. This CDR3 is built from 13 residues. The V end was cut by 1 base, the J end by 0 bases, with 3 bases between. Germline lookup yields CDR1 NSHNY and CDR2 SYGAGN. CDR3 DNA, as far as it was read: TGTGCCAGCAGTGATTGGAGTCAAAAC. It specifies CASSDWSQN. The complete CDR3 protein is CASSDWSQNTLYF.

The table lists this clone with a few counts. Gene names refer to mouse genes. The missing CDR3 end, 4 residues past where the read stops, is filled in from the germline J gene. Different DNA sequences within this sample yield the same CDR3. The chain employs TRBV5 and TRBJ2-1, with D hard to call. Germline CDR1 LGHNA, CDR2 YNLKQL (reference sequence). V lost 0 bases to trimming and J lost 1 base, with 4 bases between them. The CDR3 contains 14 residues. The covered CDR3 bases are TGTGCCAGCAGCCAAGAACAAAACTATGCT. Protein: CASSQEQNYA. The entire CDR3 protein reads CASSQEQNYAEQFF.

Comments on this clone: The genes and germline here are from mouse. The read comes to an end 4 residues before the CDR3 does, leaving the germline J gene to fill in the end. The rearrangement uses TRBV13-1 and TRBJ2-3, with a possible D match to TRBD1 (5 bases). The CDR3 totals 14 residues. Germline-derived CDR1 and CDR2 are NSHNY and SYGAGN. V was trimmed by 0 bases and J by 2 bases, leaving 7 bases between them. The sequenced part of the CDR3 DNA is TGTGCCAGCAGTGATGTCAGGGTTGCAGAA. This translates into CASSDVRVAE. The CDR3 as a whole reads CASSDVRVAETLYF.

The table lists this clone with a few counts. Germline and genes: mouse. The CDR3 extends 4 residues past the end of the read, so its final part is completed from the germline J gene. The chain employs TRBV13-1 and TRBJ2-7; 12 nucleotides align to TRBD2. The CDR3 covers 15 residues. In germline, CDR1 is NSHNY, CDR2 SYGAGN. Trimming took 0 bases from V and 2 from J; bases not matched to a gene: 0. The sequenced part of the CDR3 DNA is TGTGCCAGCAGTGATGGACTGGGGGGGCCCTAT. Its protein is CASSDGLGGPY. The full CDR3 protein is CASSDGLGGPYEQYF.

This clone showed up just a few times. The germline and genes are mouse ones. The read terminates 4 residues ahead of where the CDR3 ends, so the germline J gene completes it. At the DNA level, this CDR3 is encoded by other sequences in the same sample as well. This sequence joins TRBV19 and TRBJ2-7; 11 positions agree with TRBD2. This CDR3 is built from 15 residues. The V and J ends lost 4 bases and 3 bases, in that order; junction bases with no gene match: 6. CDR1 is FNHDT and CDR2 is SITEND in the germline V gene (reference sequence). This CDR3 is CASSPPGLGDYEQYF. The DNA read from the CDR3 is TGTGCCAGCAGTCCGCCGGGACTGGGGGACTAT.

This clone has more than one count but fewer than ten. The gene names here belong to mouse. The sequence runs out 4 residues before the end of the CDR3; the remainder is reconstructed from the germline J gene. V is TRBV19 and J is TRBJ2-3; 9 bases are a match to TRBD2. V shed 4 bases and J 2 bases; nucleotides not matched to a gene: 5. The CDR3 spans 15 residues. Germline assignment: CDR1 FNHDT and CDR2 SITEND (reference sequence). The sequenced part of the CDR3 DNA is TGTGCCAGCAGTCTCCGACTGGGGGCTGCAGAA. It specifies CASSLRLGAAE. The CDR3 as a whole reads CASSLRLGAAETLYF.

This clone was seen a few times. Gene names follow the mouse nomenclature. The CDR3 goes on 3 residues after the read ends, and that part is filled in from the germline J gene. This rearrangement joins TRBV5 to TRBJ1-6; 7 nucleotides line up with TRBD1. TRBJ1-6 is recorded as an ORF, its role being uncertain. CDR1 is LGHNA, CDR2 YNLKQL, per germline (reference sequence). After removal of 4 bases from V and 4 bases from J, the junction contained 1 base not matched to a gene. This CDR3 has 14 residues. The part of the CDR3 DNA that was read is TGTGCCAGCAGCCTGGGACAGTATAATTCGCCC. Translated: CASSLGQYNSP. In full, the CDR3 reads CASSLGQYNSPLYF.

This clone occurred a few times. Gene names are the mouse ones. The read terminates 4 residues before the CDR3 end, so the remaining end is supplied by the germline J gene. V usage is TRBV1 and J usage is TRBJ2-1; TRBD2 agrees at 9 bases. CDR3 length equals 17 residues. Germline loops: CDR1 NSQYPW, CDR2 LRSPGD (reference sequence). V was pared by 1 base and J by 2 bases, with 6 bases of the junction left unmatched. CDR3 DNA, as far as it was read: TGCACCTGCAGTGCAGTTGGGGGGGCGCCGGACTATGCT. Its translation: CTCSAVGGAPDYA. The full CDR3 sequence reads CTCSAVGGAPDYAEQFF.

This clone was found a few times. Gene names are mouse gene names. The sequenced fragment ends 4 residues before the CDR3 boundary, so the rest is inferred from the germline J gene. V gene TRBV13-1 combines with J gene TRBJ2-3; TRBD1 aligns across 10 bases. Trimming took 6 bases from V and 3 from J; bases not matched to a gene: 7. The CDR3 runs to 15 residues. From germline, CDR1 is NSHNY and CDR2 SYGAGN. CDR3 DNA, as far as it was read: TGTGCCAGCACCCTCCCGGGACAGGGGGCAGAA. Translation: CASTLPGQGAE. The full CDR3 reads CASTLPGQGAETLYF.

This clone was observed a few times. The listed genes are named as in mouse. The CDR3 region is CASSRRPSAETLYF. The DNA read from the CDR3 is TGTGCCAGCAGTCGCAGGCCTAGTGCAGAA. The rearrangement links TRBV19 to TRBJ2-3; no reliable D call. From the germline J gene comes the end of the CDR3, since the read stops 4 residues before it. Germline CDR1 and CDR2: FNHDT and SITEND (reference sequence). This CDR3 comprises 14 residues. V was shortened by 4 bases and J by 0 bases, with 9 bases between the two germline ends. The full variable domain, its missing parts supplied by reference TRBV19 and TRBJ2-3, is GGIITQTPKFLIGQEGQKLTLKCQQNFNHDTMYWYRQDSGKGLRLIYYSITENDLQKGDLSEGYDASREKKSSFSLTVTSAQKNEMAVFLCASSRRPSAETLYFGSGTRLTVL.

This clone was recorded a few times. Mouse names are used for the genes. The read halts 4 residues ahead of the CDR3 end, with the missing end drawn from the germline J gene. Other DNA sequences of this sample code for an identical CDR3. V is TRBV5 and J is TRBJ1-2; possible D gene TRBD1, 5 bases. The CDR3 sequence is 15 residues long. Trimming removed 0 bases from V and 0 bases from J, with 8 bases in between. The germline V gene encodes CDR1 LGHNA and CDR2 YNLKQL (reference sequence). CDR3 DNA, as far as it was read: TGTGCCAGCAGCCAAGACCCAGGGACAAACTCC. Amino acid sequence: CASSQDPGTNS. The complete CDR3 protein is CASSQDPGTNSDYTF.

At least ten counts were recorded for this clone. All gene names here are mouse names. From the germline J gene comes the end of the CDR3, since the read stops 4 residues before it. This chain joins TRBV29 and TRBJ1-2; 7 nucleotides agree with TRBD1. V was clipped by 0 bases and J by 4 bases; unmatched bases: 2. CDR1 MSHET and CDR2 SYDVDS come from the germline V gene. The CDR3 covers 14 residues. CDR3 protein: CASSLSSGGSDYTF. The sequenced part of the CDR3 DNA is TGTGCTAGCAGTTTATCGTCAGGGGGCTCC.

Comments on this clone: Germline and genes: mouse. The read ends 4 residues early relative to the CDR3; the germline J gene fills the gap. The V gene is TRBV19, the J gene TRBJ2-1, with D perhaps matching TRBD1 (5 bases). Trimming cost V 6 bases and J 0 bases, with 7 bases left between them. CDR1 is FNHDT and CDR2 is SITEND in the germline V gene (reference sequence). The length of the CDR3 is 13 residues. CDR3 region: CASMRGNYAEQFF. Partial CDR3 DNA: TGTGCCAGCATGAGGGGTAACTATGCT. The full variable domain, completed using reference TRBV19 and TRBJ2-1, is GGIITQTPKFLIGQEGQKLTLKCQQNFNHDTMYWYRQDSGKGLRLIYYSITENDLQKGDLSEGYDASREKKSSFSLTVTSAQKNEMAVFLCASMRGNYAEQFFGPGTRLTVL.

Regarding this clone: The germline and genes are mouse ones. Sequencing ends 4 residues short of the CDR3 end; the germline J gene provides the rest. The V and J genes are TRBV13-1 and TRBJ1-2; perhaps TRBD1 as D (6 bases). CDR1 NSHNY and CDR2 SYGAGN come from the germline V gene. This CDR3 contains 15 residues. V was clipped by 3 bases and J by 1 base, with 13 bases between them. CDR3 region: CASSASGHKNSDYTF. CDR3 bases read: TGTGCCAGCAGTGCCTCGGGACATAAAAACTCC.

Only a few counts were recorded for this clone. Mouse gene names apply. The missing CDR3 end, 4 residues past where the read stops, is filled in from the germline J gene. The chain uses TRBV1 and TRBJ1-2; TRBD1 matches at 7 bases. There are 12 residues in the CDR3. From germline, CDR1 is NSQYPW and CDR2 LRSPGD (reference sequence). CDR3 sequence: CTCSARTGDYTF. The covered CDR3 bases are TGCACCTGCAGTGCACGGACAGGC. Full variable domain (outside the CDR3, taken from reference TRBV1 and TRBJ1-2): VTLLEQNPRWRLVPRGQAVNLRCILKNSQYPWMSWYQQDLQKQLQWLFTLRSPGDKEVKSLPGADYLATRVTDTELRLQVANMSQGRTLYCTCSARTGDYTFGSGTRLLVI.

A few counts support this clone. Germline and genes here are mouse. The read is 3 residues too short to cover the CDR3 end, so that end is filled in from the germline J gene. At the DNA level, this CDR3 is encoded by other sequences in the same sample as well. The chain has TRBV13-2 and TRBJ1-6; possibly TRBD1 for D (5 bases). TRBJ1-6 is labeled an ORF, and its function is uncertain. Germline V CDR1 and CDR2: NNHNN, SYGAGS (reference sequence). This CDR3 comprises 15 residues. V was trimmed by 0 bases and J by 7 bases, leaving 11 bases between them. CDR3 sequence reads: CASGDAQGGNSPLYF. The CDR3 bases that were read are TGTGCCAGCGGTGATGCCCAGGGTGGGAATTCGCCC.

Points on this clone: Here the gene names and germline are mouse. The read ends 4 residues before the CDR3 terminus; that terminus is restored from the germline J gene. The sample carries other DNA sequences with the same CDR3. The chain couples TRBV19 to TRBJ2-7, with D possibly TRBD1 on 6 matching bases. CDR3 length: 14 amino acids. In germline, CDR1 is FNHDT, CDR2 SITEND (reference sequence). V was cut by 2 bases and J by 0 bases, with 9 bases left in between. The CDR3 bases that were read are TGTGCCAGCAGTATTCGGGACATCTCCTAT. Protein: CASSIRDISY. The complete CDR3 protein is CASSIRDISYEQYF.

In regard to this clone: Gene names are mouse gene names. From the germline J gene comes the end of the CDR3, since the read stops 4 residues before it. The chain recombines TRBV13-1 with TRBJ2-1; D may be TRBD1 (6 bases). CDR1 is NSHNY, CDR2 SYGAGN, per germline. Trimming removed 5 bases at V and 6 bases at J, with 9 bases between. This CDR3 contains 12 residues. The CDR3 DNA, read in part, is TGTGCCAGCAGCGGGACATCTGCT. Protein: CASSGTSA. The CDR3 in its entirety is CASSGTSAEQFF.

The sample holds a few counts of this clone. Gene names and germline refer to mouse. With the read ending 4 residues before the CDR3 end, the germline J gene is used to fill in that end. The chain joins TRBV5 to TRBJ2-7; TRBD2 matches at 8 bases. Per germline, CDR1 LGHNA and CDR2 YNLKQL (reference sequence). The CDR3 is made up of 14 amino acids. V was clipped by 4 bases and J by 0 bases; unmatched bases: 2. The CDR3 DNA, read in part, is TGTGCCAGCAGCCTGACTGGGGACTCCTAT. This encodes CASSLTGDSY. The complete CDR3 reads CASSLTGDSYEQYF.

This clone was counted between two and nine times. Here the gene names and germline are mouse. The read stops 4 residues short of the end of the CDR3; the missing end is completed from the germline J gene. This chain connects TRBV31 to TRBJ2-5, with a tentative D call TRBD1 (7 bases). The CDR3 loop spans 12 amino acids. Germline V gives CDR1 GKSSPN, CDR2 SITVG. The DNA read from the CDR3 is TGTGCCTGGAAGGGGGCGCCGGAC. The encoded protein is CAWKGAPD. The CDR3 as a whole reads CAWKGAPDTQYF.

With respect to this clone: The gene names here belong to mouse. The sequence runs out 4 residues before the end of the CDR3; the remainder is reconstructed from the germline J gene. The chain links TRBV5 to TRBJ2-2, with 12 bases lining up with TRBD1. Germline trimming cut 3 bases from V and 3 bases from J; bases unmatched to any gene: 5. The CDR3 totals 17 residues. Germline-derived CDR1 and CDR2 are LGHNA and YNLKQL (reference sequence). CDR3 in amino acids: CASSHPGQGADTGQLYF. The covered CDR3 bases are TGTGCCAGCAGCCACCCGGGACAGGGGGCGGACACCGGG.

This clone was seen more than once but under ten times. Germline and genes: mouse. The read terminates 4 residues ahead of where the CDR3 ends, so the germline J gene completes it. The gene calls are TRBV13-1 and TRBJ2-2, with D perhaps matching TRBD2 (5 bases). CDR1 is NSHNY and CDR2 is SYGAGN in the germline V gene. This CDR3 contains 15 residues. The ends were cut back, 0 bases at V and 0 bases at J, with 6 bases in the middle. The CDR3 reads CASSDAGSNTGQLYF. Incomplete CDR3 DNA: TGTGCCAGCAGTGATGCTGGGTCAAACACCGGG.

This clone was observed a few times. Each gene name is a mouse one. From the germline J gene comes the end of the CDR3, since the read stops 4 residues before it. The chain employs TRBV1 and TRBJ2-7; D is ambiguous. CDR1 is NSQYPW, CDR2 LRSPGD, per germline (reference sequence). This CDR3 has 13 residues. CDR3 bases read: TGCACCTGCAGTCAGCCAAACAGTTAT. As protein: CTCSQPNSY. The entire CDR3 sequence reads CTCSQPNSYEQYF.

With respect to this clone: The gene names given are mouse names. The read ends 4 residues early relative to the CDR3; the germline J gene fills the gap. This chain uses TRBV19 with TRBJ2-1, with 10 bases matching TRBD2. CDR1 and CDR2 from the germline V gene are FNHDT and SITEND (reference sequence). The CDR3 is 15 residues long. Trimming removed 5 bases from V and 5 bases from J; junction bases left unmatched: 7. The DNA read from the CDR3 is TGTGCCAGCAGGGACAGGACTGGGGGTCATGCT. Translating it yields CASRDRTGGHA. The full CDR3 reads CASRDRTGGHAEQFF.